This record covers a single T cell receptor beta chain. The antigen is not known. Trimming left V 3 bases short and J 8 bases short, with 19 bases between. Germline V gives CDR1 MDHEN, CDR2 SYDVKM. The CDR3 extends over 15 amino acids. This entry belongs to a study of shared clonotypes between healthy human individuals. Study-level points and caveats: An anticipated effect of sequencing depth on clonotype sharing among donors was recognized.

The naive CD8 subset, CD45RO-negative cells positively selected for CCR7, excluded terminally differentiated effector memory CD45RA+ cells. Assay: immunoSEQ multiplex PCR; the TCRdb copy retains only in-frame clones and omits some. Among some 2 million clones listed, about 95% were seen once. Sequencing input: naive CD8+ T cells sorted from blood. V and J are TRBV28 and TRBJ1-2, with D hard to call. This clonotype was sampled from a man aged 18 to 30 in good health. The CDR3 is CASSFFEGGPNGYTF. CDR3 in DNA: TGTGCCAGCAGTTTTTTTGAGGGCGGGCCTAACGGCTACACCTTC.